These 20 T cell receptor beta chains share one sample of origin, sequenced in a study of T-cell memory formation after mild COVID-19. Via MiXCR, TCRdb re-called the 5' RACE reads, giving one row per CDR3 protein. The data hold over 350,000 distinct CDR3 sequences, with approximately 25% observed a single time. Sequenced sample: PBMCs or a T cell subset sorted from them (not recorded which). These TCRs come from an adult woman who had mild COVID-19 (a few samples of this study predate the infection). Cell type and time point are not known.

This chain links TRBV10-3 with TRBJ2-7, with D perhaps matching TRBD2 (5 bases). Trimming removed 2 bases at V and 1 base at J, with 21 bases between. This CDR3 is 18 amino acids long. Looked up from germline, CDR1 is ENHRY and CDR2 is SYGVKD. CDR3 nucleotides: TGTGCCATCAGTGAGACTCCCCCGGGGTGGGCCGAGTCCTACGAGCAGTACTTC. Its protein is CAISETPPGWAESYEQYF.

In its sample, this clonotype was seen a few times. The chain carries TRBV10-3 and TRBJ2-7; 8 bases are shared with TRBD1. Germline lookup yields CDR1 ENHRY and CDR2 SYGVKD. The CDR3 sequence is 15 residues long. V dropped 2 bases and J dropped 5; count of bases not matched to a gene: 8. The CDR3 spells CAISEDQGASDEQYF. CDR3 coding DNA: TGTGCCATCAGTGAGGATCAGGGGGCTTCGGACGAGCAGTACTTC.

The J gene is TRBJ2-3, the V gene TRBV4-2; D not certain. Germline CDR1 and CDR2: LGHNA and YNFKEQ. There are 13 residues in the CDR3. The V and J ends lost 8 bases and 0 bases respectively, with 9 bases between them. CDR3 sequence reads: CASGQASTDTQYF. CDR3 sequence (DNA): TGTGCCAGCGGTCAAGCTAGCACAGATACGCAGTATTTT.

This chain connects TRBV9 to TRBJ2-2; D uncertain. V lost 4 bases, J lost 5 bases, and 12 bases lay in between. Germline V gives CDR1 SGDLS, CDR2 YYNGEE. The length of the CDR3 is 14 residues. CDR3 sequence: CASSPNVGTGELFF. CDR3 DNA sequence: TGTGCCAGCAGCCCCAATGTCGGGACCGGGGAGCTGTTTTTT.

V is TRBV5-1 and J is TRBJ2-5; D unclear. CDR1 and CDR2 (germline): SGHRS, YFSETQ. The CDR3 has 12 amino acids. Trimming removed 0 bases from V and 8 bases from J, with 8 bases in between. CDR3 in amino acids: CASSLAYETQYF. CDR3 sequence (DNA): TGCGCCAGCAGCTTGGCGTATGAAACCCAGTACTTC.

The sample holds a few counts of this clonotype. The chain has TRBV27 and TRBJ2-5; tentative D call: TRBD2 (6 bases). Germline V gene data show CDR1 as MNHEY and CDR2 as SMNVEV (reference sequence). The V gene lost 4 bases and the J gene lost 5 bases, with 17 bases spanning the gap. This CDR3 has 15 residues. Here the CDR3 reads CASSSGDFNGETQYF. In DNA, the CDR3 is TGTGCCAGCAGTTCGGGGGACTTCAACGGGGAGACCCAGTACTTC.

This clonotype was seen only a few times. CDR3 sequence reads: CASSGPLPSGSHNEQFF. Written as DNA, the CDR3 is TGTGCCAGCAGTGGGCCACTGCCCAGCGGGAGCCACAATGAGCAGTTCTTC. V and J are TRBV25-1 and TRBJ2-1; 8 nucleotides agree with TRBD2. Germline-derived CDR1 and CDR2 are MGHDK and SYGVNS. V dropped 4 bases and J dropped 5; count of bases not matched to a gene: 13. The CDR3 loop spans 17 amino acids. Using reference TRBV25-1 and TRBJ2-1 for the parts outside the CDR3, the full variable domain is EADIYQTPRYLVIGTGKKITLECSQTMGHDKMYWYQQDPGMELHLIHYSYGVNSTEKGDLSSESTVSRIRTEHFPLTLESARPSHTSQYLCASSGPLPSGSHNEQFFGPGTRLTVL.

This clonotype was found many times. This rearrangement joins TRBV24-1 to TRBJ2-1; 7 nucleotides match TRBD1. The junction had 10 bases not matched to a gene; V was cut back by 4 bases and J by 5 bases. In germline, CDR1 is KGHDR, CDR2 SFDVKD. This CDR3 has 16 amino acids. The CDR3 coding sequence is TGTGCCACCAGTGACCTGACAGGGCCTAATCACAATGAGCAGTTCTTC. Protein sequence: CATSDLTGPNHNEQFF.

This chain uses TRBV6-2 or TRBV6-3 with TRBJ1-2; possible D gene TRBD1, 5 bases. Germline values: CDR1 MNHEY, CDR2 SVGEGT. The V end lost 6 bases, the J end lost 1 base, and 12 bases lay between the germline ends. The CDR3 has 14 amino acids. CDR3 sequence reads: CASRRQPSNYGYTF. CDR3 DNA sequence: TGTGCCAGCAGGAGACAGCCAAGTAACTATGGCTACACCTTC.

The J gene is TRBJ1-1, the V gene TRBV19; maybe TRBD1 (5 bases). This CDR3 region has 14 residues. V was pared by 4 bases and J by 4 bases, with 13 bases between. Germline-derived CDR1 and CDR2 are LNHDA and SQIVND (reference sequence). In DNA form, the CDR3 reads TGTGCCAGTAGTACCCAGGGTATTCGCACTGAAGCTTTCTTT. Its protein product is CASSTQGIRTEAFF.

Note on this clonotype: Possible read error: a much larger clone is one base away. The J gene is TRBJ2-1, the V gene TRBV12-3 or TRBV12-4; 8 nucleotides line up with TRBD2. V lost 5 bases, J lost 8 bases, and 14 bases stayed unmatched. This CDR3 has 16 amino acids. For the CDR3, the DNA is TGTGCCAGCAGTCCGTCGACTGGCGGGGGGCGGGATGAGCAGTTCTTC. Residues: CASSPSTGGGRDEQFF.

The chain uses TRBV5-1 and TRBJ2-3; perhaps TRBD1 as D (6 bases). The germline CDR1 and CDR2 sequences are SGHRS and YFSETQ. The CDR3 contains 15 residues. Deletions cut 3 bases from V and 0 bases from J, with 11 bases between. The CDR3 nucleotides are TGCGCCAGCAGCTCCGTAGGGGGTAGCACAGATACGCAGTATTTT. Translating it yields CASSSVGGSTDTQYF.

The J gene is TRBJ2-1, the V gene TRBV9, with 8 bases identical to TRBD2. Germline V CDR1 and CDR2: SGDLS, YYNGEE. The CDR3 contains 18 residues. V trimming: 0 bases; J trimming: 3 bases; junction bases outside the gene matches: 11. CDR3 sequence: CASSVAASGTSGYNEQFF. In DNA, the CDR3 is TGTGCCAGCAGCGTAGCCGCCTCCGGGACTAGTGGCTACAATGAGCAGTTCTTC.

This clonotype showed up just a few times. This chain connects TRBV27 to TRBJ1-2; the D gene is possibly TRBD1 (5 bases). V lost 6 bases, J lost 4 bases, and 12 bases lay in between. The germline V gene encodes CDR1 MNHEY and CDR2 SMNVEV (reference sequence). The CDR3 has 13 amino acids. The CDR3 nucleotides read TGTGCCAGCAGCATGGCAGGGATCTATGGCTACACCTTC. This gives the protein CASSMAGIYGYTF.

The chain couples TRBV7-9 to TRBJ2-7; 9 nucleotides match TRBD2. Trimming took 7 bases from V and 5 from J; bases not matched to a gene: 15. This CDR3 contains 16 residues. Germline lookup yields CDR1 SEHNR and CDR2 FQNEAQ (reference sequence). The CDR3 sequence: CASTPSVGGRGDEQYF. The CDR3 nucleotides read TGTGCCAGCACACCCTCCGTCGGCGGGAGGGGCGACGAGCAGTACTTC.

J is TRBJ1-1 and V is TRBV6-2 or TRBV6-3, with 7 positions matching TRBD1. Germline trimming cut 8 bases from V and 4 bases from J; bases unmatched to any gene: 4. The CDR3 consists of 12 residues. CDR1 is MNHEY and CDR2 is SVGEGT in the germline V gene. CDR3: CASGRGSTEAFF. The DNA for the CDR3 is TGTGCCAGCGGCAGGGGGTCCACTGAAGCTTTCTTT.

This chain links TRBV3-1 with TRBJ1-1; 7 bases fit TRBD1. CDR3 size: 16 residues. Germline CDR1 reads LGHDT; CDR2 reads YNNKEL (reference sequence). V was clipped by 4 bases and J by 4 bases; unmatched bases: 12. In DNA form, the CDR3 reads TGTGCCAGCAGCCCCCGGGGAGGGCAGGGGGTCACTGAAGCTTTCTTT. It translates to CASSPRGGQGVTEAFF.

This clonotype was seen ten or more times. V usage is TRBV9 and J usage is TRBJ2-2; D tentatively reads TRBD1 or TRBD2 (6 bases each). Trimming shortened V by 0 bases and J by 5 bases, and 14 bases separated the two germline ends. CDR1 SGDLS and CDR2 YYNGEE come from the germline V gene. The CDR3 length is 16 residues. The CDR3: CASSVAVRGATGELFF. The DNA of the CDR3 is TGTGCCAGCAGCGTAGCGGTGAGGGGGGCAACCGGGGAGCTGTTTTTT.

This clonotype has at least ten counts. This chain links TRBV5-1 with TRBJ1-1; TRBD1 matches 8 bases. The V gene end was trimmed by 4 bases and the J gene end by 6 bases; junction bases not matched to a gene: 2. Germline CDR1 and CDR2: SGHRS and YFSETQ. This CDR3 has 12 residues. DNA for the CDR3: TGCGCCAGCAGCGGACAGGGAGCTGAAGCTTTCTTT. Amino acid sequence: CASSGQGAEAFF.

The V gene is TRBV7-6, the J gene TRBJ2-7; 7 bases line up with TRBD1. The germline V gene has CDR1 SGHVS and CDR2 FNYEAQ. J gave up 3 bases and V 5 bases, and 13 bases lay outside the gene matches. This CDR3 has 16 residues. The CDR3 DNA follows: TGTGCCAGCAGCCCTCAGACAGGGATGCTACACTACGAGCAGTACTTC. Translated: CASSPQTGMLHYEQYF.